A single sample is the source of the 29 T cell receptor beta chains below, sequenced in a study of T cells in Graves' hyperthyroidism and ophthalmopathy. The CDR3 regions of TCR beta were amplified from RNA transcripts. The HTBI set primed first-round TCR CDR3 RT-PCR. Each CDR3 protein is one row after TCRdb ran MiXCR on the multiplex PCR reads. The profile shows 300,000 to 450,000 distinct CDR3 sequences, 15% to 20% of them singletons. Sequenced material: blood. The receptor set was obtained from a woman in her twenties or thirties with Graves' hyperthyroidism that later progressed to Graves' ophthalmopathy.

V usage is TRBV13 and J usage is TRBJ2-1; 10 bases agree with TRBD2. Looked up from germline, CDR1 is PRHDT and CDR2 is FYEKMQ (reference sequence). The CDR3 consists of 14 residues. Unmatched junction bases numbered 4, after V lost 2 bases and J lost 9 bases. In DNA form, the CDR3 reads TGTGCCAGCAGCTTACCTAGCGGGGGCGGTGAGCAGTTCTTC. Translation gives CASSLPSGGGEQFF.

This clonotype has ten or more counts. The V gene is TRBV20-1, the J gene TRBJ2-5; 8 positions match TRBD1. Trimming removed 3 bases from V and 0 bases from J; junction bases left unmatched: 9. This CDR3 has 16 amino acids. CDR1 is DFQATT, CDR2 SNEGSKA, per germline (reference sequence). In DNA, the CDR3 is TGCAGTGCTAGCGAGACAGGGGTATCGTACCAAGAGACCCAGTACTTC. Protein sequence: CSASETGVSYQETQYF.

This clonotype was observed a few times. The chain employs TRBV5-1 and TRBJ1-2; D is undetermined. Trimming pared 4 bases from V and 2 bases from J, leaving 15 bases between. The V gene's germline CDR1 is SGHRS and CDR2 YFSETQ. This CDR3 region has 15 residues. The CDR3 region is CASSIGPPANYGYTF. CDR3 DNA: TGCGCCAGCAGCATTGGCCCCCCGGCGAACTATGGCTACACCTTC.

This clonotype was seen ten or more times. The chain joins TRBV15 to TRBJ1-3; TRBD1 agrees at 8 bases. The CDR3 consists of 19 residues. After removal of 4 bases from V and 7 bases from J, the junction contained 21 bases not matched to a gene. The germline V gene has CDR1 LNHNV and CDR2 YYDKDF (reference sequence). The CDR3 sequence is CATSNPHKITGGYGNTIYF. Here the CDR3 DNA reads TGTGCCACCAGCAACCCTCATAAAATAACAGGGGGATACGGTAACACCATATATTTT. The whole variable domain, filled in from reference TRBV15 and TRBJ1-3, reads DAMVIQNPRYQVTQFGKPVTLSCSQTLNHNVMYWYQQKSSQAPKLLFHYYDKDFNNEADTPDNFQSRRPNTSFCFLDIRSPGLGDTAMYLCATSNPHKITGGYGNTIYFGEGSWLTVV.

This clonotype was picked up many times. The chain uses TRBV27 and TRBJ2-3; D is ambiguous. CDR3 length: 16 residues. The germline V and J ends were trimmed by 3 bases and 0 bases, with 13 bases remaining between them. Germline V gene data show CDR1 as MNHEY and CDR2 as SMNVEV (reference sequence). This chain's CDR3 is CASSFRRPASTDTQYF. The CDR3 DNA follows: TGTGCCAGCAGTTTTCGACGTCCGGCTAGCACAGATACGCAGTATTTT.

This clonotype was found many times. The chain recombines TRBV28 with TRBJ2-7; 7 bases map to TRBD1. The junction had 4 bases not matched to a gene; V was cut back by 3 bases and J by 2 bases. Germline CDR1 MDHEN, CDR2 SYDVKM. This CDR3 region has 14 residues. The CDR3 coding sequence is TGTGCCAGCAGTTTCTGGGACAGAACCTACGAGCAGTACTTC. This sequence encodes CASSFWDRTYEQYF.

This clonotype was counted between two and nine times. The chain employs TRBV20-1 and TRBJ2-2, with D possibly matching TRBD1 (6 bases). The ends were cut back, 3 bases at V and 3 bases at J, with 14 bases in the middle. CDR1 is DFQATT, CDR2 SNEGSKA, per germline (reference sequence). This CDR3 is 15 amino acids long. This CDR3 reads CSARAGRGDTGELFF. The CDR3, as DNA: TGCAGTGCTAGGGCGGGCAGGGGCGACACCGGGGAGCTGTTTTTT.

This rearrangement joins TRBV5-1 to TRBJ2-5; the D is unclear. The CDR3 sequence is 16 residues long. In germline, CDR1 is SGHRS, CDR2 YFSETQ. The ends were cut back, 0 bases at V and 1 base at J, with 13 bases in the middle. The CDR3 sequence is CASSLAPANFQETQYF. CDR3 in DNA: TGCGCCAGCAGCTTGGCACCGGCCAACTTCCAAGAGACCCAGTACTTC.

For this clonotype: This may be a read error: a much more frequent sequence differs by one nucleotide. V and J are TRBV6-1 and TRBJ1-5; D is uncertain. V lost 3 bases to trimming and J lost 9 bases, with 12 bases between them. Per the germline V gene, CDR1 is MNHNS and CDR2 is SASEGT. The CDR3 is made up of 13 amino acids. CDR3 DNA sequence: TGTGCCAGCAGTGAGGCGATGGTTCTGCCCCAGCATTTT. Translating it yields CASSEAMVLPQHF.

There are a few counts of this clonotype. The V and J genes are TRBV20-1 and TRBJ1-2, with D maybe TRBD1 (5 bases). The germline V gene has CDR1 DFQATT and CDR2 SNEGSKA (reference sequence). The CDR3 contains 12 residues. With 3 bases removed from V and 5 bases from J, the gap between germline ends came to 10 bases. The CDR3: CSASGTKYGYTF. CDR3 DNA sequence: TGCAGTGCTAGTGGGACGAAATATGGCTACACCTTC.

As for this clonotype: Being one base from a much bigger clone, this may be a read error. The rearrangement uses TRBV28 and TRBJ2-5, with D unresolved. This CDR3 contains 14 residues. The ends were cut back, 2 bases at V and 3 bases at J, with 10 bases in the middle. The V gene's germline CDR1 is MDHEN and CDR2 SYDVKM. CDR3 in DNA: TGTGCCAGCAGTTTAAGAGTGCGAGAAGAGACCCAGTACTTC. Amino acids: CASSLRVREETQYF.

The chain is built from TRBV11-2 and TRBJ2-5, with TRBD2 identical over 8 bases. The CDR3 is made up of 15 amino acids. The V gene's germline CDR1 is SGHAT and CDR2 FQNNGV. Losses at the gene ends were 5 bases for V and 4 bases for J; bases not matched to a gene: 9. The CDR3: CASSQDPGGVETQYF. The CDR3 coding sequence is TGTGCCAGCAGCCAAGATCCGGGGGGGGTAGAGACCCAGTACTTC.

The chain uses TRBV27 and TRBJ2-2; D gene ambiguous. The CDR3 is 15 amino acids. Germline values: CDR1 MNHEY, CDR2 SMNVEV (reference sequence). V was clipped by 5 bases and J by 7 bases, with 17 bases between them. CDR3 sequence: CASSIVASGVGELFF. DNA for the CDR3: TGTGCCAGCAGTATTGTAGCCTCTGGGGTCGGGGAGCTGTTTTTT.

This chain uses TRBV9 with TRBJ2-1; 11 positions match TRBD2. The CDR3 is 16 residues long. Germline V gene lookup returns CDR1 SGDLS and CDR2 YYNGEE. After removal of 3 bases from V and 4 bases from J, the junction contained 6 bases not matched to a gene. The CDR3 region has the DNA TGTGCCAGCAGCGAGGAGGGACTAGCGGAGTACAATGAGCAGTTCTTC. Translated: CASSEEGLAEYNEQFF.

This clonotype was detected many times. V usage is TRBV6-2 or TRBV6-3 and J usage is TRBJ1-5, with D tentatively TRBD1 (5 bases). Trimming removed 0 bases at V and 4 bases at J, with 16 bases between. This CDR3 is 17 amino acids long. Germline loops: CDR1 MNHEY, CDR2 SVGEGT. The CDR3 DNA is TGTGCCAGCAGTTACTCGAAGGTGGCAGGGCGGAATCAGCCCCAGCATTTT. This codes for CASSYSKVAGRNQPQHF.

This chain joins TRBV19 and TRBJ2-1, with D hard to call. The CDR3 extends over 15 amino acids. Germline V CDR1 and CDR2: LNHDA, SQIVND (reference sequence). Trimming took off 1 base at V and 3 bases at J, with 10 bases between the two ends. The CDR3 DNA reads as TGTGCCAGTAGTATAGGGCAGGTTCACTACAATGAGCAGTTCTTC. Amino acid sequence: CASSIGQVHYNEQFF. Combining the CDR3 with reference TRBV19 and TRBJ2-1 gives the whole variable domain DGGITQSPKYLFRKEGQNVTLSCEQNLNHDAMYWYRQDPGQGLRLIYYSQIVNDFQKGDIAEGYSVSREKKESFPLTVTSAQKNPTAFYLCASSIGQVHYNEQFFGPGTRLTVL.

In this sample, this clonotype turned up many times. The chain combines TRBV2 with TRBJ1-2; D not resolved. The CDR3 contains 10 residues. The germline gives CDR1 SNHLY, CDR2 FYNNEI. Trimming pared 7 bases from V and 9 bases from J, leaving 9 bases between. CDR3 nucleotide sequence: TGTGCCAGCACGACGCGCAGCTACACCTTC. Amino acids: CASTTRSYTF.

The V and J genes are TRBV2 and TRBJ1-2, with 9 bases identical to TRBD1. CDR3 length equals 14 residues. Germline CDR1 reads SNHLY; CDR2 reads FYNNEI. V shed 6 bases and J 8 bases; nucleotides not matched to a gene: 10. The CDR3 protein is CASSRDREAGGYTF. CDR3 DNA: TGTGCCAGCAGCCGGGACAGGGAAGCGGGAGGCTACACCTTC.

This clonotype occurred many times. The CDR3 DNA reads TGTGCCAGCAGTCAACGACTAGGAGGGGAGGTCGGGGAGCTGTTTTTT. It translates to CASSQRLGGEVGELFF. The chain joins TRBV12-3 or TRBV12-4 to TRBJ2-2, with D possibly being TRBD2 (6 bases). CDR3 length: 16 residues. V lost 5 bases, J lost 7 bases, and 20 bases lay in between.

This clonotype was seen ten or more times. This chain connects TRBV13 to TRBJ2-3; no clear D. This CDR3 has 12 residues. V was shortened by 5 bases and J by 2 bases, with 5 bases between the two germline ends. The germline gives CDR1 PRHDT, CDR2 FYEKMQ (reference sequence). The CDR3 DNA is TGTGCCAGCAGCACCCTCACAGATACGCAGTATTTT. Residues: CASSTLTDTQYF.

This clonotype showed up many times. The CDR3 here is CASSDANEQFF. The CDR3 DNA reads as TGTGCCAGCAGTGACGCCAATGAGCAGTTCTTC. The chain employs TRBV6-1 and TRBJ2-1; D remains unclear. V dropped 3 bases and J dropped 6 bases, with 3 bases sitting between them. Germline V gene sequence: CDR1 MNHNS, CDR2 SASEGT. The CDR3 consists of 11 residues.

This clonotype was seen at least ten times. The chain employs TRBV7-9 and TRBJ1-1; unclear D gene. CDR3 size: 16 residues. Germline CDR1 reads SEHNR; CDR2 reads FQNEAQ (reference sequence). V was shortened by 6 bases and J by 3 bases, with 20 bases between the two germline ends. In DNA form, the CDR3 reads TGTGCCAGCAGTCCCTTGGGCGGGGTGTTTGACACTGAAGCTTTCTTT. Its translation: CASSPLGGVFDTEAFF. The entire variable domain, with the rest obtained from reference TRBV7-9 and TRBJ1-1, is as follows: DTGVSQNPRHKITKRGQNVTFRCDPISEHNRLYWYRQTLGQGPEFLTYFQNEAQLEKSRLLSDRFSAERPKGSFSTLEIQRTEQGDSAMYLCASSPLGGVFDTEAFFGQGTRLTVV.

This clonotype has a count of ten or more. V is TRBV7-9 and J is TRBJ2-7; 9 bases agree with TRBD1. J lost 6 bases, V lost 1 base, and 7 bases had no gene match. The CDR3 runs to 15 residues. Germline values: CDR1 SEHNR, CDR2 FQNEAQ (reference sequence). CDR3 sequence reads: CASSLVGQGNFEQYF. The DNA of the CDR3 is TGTGCCAGCAGCTTAGTGGGACAGGGAAACTTCGAGCAGTACTTC.

This chain joins TRBV11-2 and TRBJ2-1, with 9 bases lining up with TRBD2. The V and J ends lost 3 bases and 4 bases, in that order; junction bases with no gene match: 19. The germline V gene encodes CDR1 SGHAT and CDR2 FQNNGV. The CDR3 has 20 amino acids. CDR3 protein: CASSFPGTTGLAGPYNEQFF. CDR3 in DNA: TGTGCCAGCAGCTTCCCGGGGACAACGGGGCTAGCGGGACCGTACAATGAGCAGTTCTTC.

In its sample, this clonotype was seen a few times. The V call is TRBV20-1, the J call TRBJ2-7; D is undetermined. CDR3 length: 11 amino acids. Trimming shortened V by 6 bases and J by 3 bases, and 9 bases separated the two germline ends. Germline values: CDR1 DFQATT, CDR2 SNEGSKA (reference sequence). The CDR3 nucleotides read TGCAGTGCCACCATAGACTACGAGCAGTACTTC. Translating it yields CSATIDYEQYF.

The V call is TRBV20-1, the J call TRBJ2-7, with TRBD1 identical over 12 bases. The CDR3 is made up of 17 amino acids. J gave up 2 bases and V 6 bases, and 14 bases lay outside the gene matches. Germline loops: CDR1 DFQATT, CDR2 SNEGSKA (reference sequence). The CDR3 nucleotides read TGCAGTGCCTCAGTCCCGGGACAGGGGGCGGTTGCCTACGAGCAGTACTTC. It codes for CSASVPGQGAVAYEQYF.

This clonotype occurred once. The chain has TRBV29-1 and TRBJ2-1; 10 bases fit TRBD2. The V and J ends lost 2 bases and 5 bases, in that order; junction bases with no gene match: 3. The CDR3 runs 14 residues. Looked up from germline, CDR1 is SQVTM and CDR2 is ANQGSEA. This CDR3 reads CSVELLAGNNEQFF. CDR3 sequence (DNA): TGCAGCGTTGAATTACTAGCGGGAAACAATGAGCAGTTCTTC.

This clonotype was counted at least ten times. The chain uses TRBV3-1 and TRBJ1-6, with TRBD1 as a possible D gene (5 bases). From germline, CDR1 is LGHDT and CDR2 YNNKEL (reference sequence). The CDR3 contains 18 residues. V gave up 5 bases and J gave up 1 base, with 18 bases separating them. CDR3 residues: CASSIQEGLYSYNSPLHF. In DNA, the CDR3 is TGTGCCAGCAGCATTCAAGAGGGACTTTATTCCTATAATTCACCCCTCCACTTT.

This clonotype was recorded many times. The rearrangement joins TRBV28 to TRBJ2-7; D unclear. The CDR3 contains 14 residues. Germline loops: CDR1 MDHEN, CDR2 SYDVKM. Trimming removed 4 bases from V and 4 bases from J, with 14 bases in between. In DNA form, the CDR3 reads TGTGCCAGCAGTTCCTATGAATATACATACGAGCAGTACTTC. Protein product: CASSSYEYTYEQYF.